This entry concerns a single TCR beta chain. The sample comes from a study of blood T cell repertoires in COVID-19. In the study's own analysis: Reference gene primer amplification yielded estimated nucleated cell counts. Libraries were prepared by immunoSEQ multiplex PCR; TCRdb keeps only in-frame clonotypes and omits some of them. The DNA was the basis for D and trimming; V, J and clone size are from that table. The sample carries more than 90,000 clones, 85% to 95% recorded once. The TCR comes from a man aged 50 or older with active COVID-19. Sequenced input: peripheral blood.

For the CDR3, the DNA is TGTGCCAGCAGCCAAAATCTATTCGGGACTTCTAATGAGCAGTTCTTC. It yields the protein CASSQNLFGTSNEQFF. The genes are TRBV14 and TRBJ2-1; possibly TRBD2 for D (6 bases). Trimming cost V 2 bases and J 7 bases, with 18 bases left between them. The CDR3 extends over 16 amino acids. Germline assignment: CDR1 SGHDN and CDR2 FVKESK.